This TCR beta chain originates from a study of T cell responses to AZD1222 COVID-19 vaccine. The repertoire was sequenced with immunoSEQ multiplex PCR; TCRdb's copy has only in-frame clones and lacks some. The sample has around 140,000 clones; 65% to 90% are singletons. Overall study results and limits: Donors were chiefly white British, with a greater number of females, and clonal diversity was perhaps underestimated.

V trimming: 4 bases; J trimming: 10 bases; junction bases outside the gene matches: 7. The CDR3 is 13 amino acids. Germline V gene lookup returns CDR1 SGHTS and CDR2 YDEGEE. A single count supports this clone. Its antigen is undetermined. This material consisted of peripheral blood, taken 28 days after the second dose of the MenACWY control vaccine. The source of this sequence is an adult who received the MenACWY meningococcal vaccine as a control. The chain links TRBV5-8 to TRBJ1-4, with 7 bases aligning to TRBD1. The CDR3, as DNA: TGTGCCAGCAGCAGGGGGCCCGGCGGAAAACTGTTTTTT. Encoded protein: CASSRGPGGKLFF.